The rows below give T cell receptor beta chains drawn from one sample of a study of shared clonotypes between healthy human individuals. Some clones are missing from TCRdb's copy, which holds only in-frame ones; the method was immunoSEQ multiplex PCR. The data show over a million clones, 95% to 97% seen once. Sequencing was performed on naive CD4+ T cells sorted from blood. Receptor source: a man under 40 in good health. Each CDR3 is given with its conserved first and last residue. A clone size is listed for some rows: how often the clone was seen (once, few, many), or a class if it is expanded.

CDR3 length: 17; J gene: TRBJ2-3; V gene: TRBV18; clone size: .; CDR3 protein: CASSRGLSGSWSDTQYF
CDR3 length: 14; J gene: TRBJ1-5; V gene: TRBV18; clone size: .; CDR3 protein: CASSPLRVNQPQHF
CDR3 length: 14; J gene: TRBJ2-5; V gene: TRBV11-2; clone size: .; CDR3 protein: CASSSPRGGETQYF
CDR3 length: 11; J gene: TRBJ2-7; V gene: TRBV29-1; clone size: .; CDR3 protein: CSVEQGPVQYF
CDR3 length: 12; J gene: TRBJ2-2; V gene: TRBV5-4; clone size: .; CDR3 protein: CASRGRSGELFF
CDR3 length: 16; J gene: TRBJ1-5; V gene: TRBV6-1; clone size: .; CDR3 protein: CASSESRTGGNQPQHF
CDR3 length: 14; J gene: TRBJ2-7; V gene: TRBV7-9; clone size: once; CDR3 protein: CASSWDRGVYEQYF
CDR3 length: 19; J gene: TRBJ2-6; V gene: TRBV5-1; clone size: .; CDR3 protein: CASSPGQGARFSGANVLTF
CDR3 length: 15; J gene: TRBJ2-1; V gene: TRBV11-1; clone size: .; CDR3 protein: CASSRTSVTYNEQFF
CDR3 length: 15; J gene: TRBJ2-1; V gene: TRBV6-1; clone size: .; CDR3 protein: CASSGLAGGLGEQFF
CDR3 length: 17; J gene: TRBJ2-5; V gene: TRBV4-2; clone size: .; CDR3 protein: CASSQDPGLAGEETQYF
CDR3 length: 14; J gene: TRBJ1-5; V gene: TRBV5-5; clone size: few; CDR3 protein: CASSFPGSNQPQHF
CDR3 length: 16; J gene: TRBJ2-1; V gene: TRBV7-9; clone size: .; CDR3 protein: CASSPTPLREGREQFF
CDR3 length: 16; J gene: TRBJ2-5; V gene: TRBV7-9; clone size: .; CDR3 protein: CASSTRWGTRQETQYF
CDR3 length: 13; J gene: TRBJ2-5; V gene: TRBV18; clone size: .; CDR3 protein: CASSPEGPGSQYF
CDR3 length: 16; J gene: TRBJ1-3; V gene: TRBV9; clone size: .; CDR3 protein: CASSVELTGTGNTIYF
CDR3 length: 16; J gene: TRBJ2-1; V gene: TRBV5-1; clone size: .; CDR3 protein: CASSLGLAGGRNEQFF
CDR3 length: 13; J gene: TRBJ2-5; V gene: TRBV10-3; clone size: .; CDR3 protein: CAIAQTVGETQYF
CDR3 length: 9; J gene: TRBJ1-2; V gene: TRBV19; clone size: .; CDR3 protein: CASRTGYTF
CDR3 length: 14; J gene: TRBJ2-7; V gene: TRBV9; clone size: .; CDR3 protein: CASSPDSYTYEQYF
CDR3 length: 16; J gene: TRBJ2-5; V gene: TRBV11-2; clone size: once; CDR3 protein: CASSSLTTNRGETQYF
CDR3 length: 15; J gene: TRBJ2-7; V gene: TRBV10-1; clone size: .; CDR3 protein: CASSVGGMPPYEQYF
CDR3 length: 16; J gene: TRBJ1-3; V gene: TRBV27; clone size: .; CDR3 protein: CASSSNRGRRGNTIYF
CDR3 length: 15; J gene: TRBJ1-2; V gene: TRBV19; clone size: .; CDR3 protein: CASKLEMLGNYGYTF
CDR3 length: 13; J gene: TRBJ2-1; V gene: TRBV2; clone size: .; CDR3 protein: CASSEGFYNEQFF
CDR3 length: 12; J gene: TRBJ2-7; V gene: TRBV28; clone size: .; CDR3 protein: CARETAIGEQYF
CDR3 length: 16; J gene: TRBJ2-1; V gene: TRBV5-5; clone size: .; CDR3 protein: CASSFGAGTVTNEQFF
CDR3 length: 14; J gene: TRBJ2-7; V gene: TRBV7-9; clone size: .; CDR3 protein: CASSWTDLTYEQYF
CDR3 length: 15; J gene: TRBJ2-1; V gene: TRBV18; clone size: .; CDR3 protein: CASSPGQLPYNEQFF
CDR3 length: 16; J gene: TRBJ2-2; V gene: TRBV7-2; clone size: .; CDR3 protein: CASSLAGLALTGELFF
CDR3 length: 13; J gene: TRBJ2-1; V gene: TRBV11-3; clone size: once; CDR3 protein: CASSPRTKNEQFF
CDR3 length: 18; J gene: TRBJ2-7; V gene: TRBV5-1; clone size: .; CDR3 protein: CASSAGQSGRQTNYEQYF
CDR3 length: 12; J gene: TRBJ2-7; V gene: TRBV29-1; clone size: .; CDR3 protein: CSVPGQSYEQYF
CDR3 length: 15; J gene: TRBJ2-7; V gene: TRBV14; clone size: .; CDR3 protein: CASSHRTPGRYEQYF
CDR3 length: 15; J gene: TRBJ2-7; V gene: TRBV6-1; clone size: .; CDR3 protein: CASSDLSGRWGEQYF
CDR3 length: 15; J gene: TRBJ1-2; V gene: TRBV28; clone size: .; CDR3 protein: CASSRHIGGAYGYTF
CDR3 length: 11; J gene: TRBJ1-1; V gene: TRBV28; clone size: .; CDR3 protein: CASSLFGEAFF
CDR3 length: 13; J gene: TRBJ2-1; V gene: TRBV9; clone size: .; CDR3 protein: CASSPSSYNEQFF
CDR3 length: 18; J gene: TRBJ2-1; V gene: TRBV12-1; clone size: .; CDR3 protein: CASSSQSGRRTSYNEQFF
CDR3 length: 14; J gene: TRBJ2-7; V gene: TRBV5-1; clone size: .; CDR3 protein: CASSPPGLPYEQYF
CDR3 length: 16; J gene: TRBJ2-1; V gene: TRBV18; clone size: .; CDR3 protein: CASSPQDRVSYNEQFF